This TCR beta chain was sequenced during a study of CD8+CD57+ T cells in acquired aplastic anemia. Study-level points and caveats: Patients and controls had CD8+ Simpson's diversity values that were not significantly distinct.

Genomic DNA served as template for TCR beta VDJ and CDR3 profiling. TCRdb passed the reads through MiXCR, listing each CDR3 protein once. This table holds around 180,000 distinct CDR3 sequences, around 60% found once. On this clonotype: Antigen specificity is unknown.

This clonotype originated in a human donor in good health. The sample comprised sorted CD4+, CD8+, or CD8+CD57+ T cells (not recorded which) from PBMCs.

The CDR3 spells CASSESRGRQFF. CDR3 DNA sequence: TGTGCCAGCAGTGAATCGAGGGGGCGGCAGTTCTTC. The J gene is TRBJ2-1, the V gene TRBV25-1, with TRBD1 identical over 7 bases. V dropped 1 base and J dropped 12; count of bases not matched to a gene: 3. Germline V gene lookup returns CDR1 MGHDK and CDR2 SYGVNS. The CDR3 has 12 amino acids.